The 13 T cell receptor beta chains listed next were all sequenced from one sample in a study of CXCR3-negative and CXCR3-positive naive CD8 T cells. Overall study findings and caveats: CXCR3-positive naive cells carried more hydrophobic TRB CDR3s than CXCR3-negative naive cells did.

The method, 5' RACE with UMI labels, was used to prepare the TRB cDNA libraries. TCRdb reprocessed the 5' RACE reads, keeping one entry per CDR3 protein, no DNA. This repertoire includes 3,000 or so distinct CDR3 sequences. These receptors' targets are unknown. Sequences were obtained from naive CXCR3+ CD8+ T cells from blood. Subset: CD45RO-CCR7+CD27+CD95- naive CD8+ T cells expressing CXCR3 (TNR3+). Receptor source: a human donor in good health. Some clones in this sample may be carry-over from other donors' samples.

Frequency places this clonotype as medium-sized. The chain has TRBV13 and TRBJ2-1; the D gene TCRdb calls, TRBD2, cannot be checked with no DNA. This CDR3 region has 15 residues. Per germline, CDR1 PRHDT and CDR2 FYEKMQ (reference sequence). This chain's CDR3 is CASSSIAGAHNEQFF.

This clonotype registers medium-sized (0.01 to 0.1%) by frequency. The chain couples TRBV11-2 to TRBJ1-6; TCRdb gives TRBD1 as the D gene, but with no DNA this cannot be confirmed. CDR1 is SGHAT and CDR2 is FQNNGV in the germline V gene. The CDR3 length is 15 residues. The CDR3 here is CASSLGTGVNSPLHF. Full variable domain (rest looked up from reference TRBV11-2 and TRBJ1-6): EAGVAQSPRYKIIEKRQSVAFWCNPISGHATLYWYQQILGQGPKLLIQFQNNGVVDDSQLPKDRFSAERLKGVDSTLKIQPAKLEDSAVYLCASSLGTGVNSPLHFGNGTRLTVT.

This clonotype counts as medium-sized (0.01 to 0.1%) by frequency. This chain connects TRBV4-1 to TRBJ2-7; TCRdb lists TRBD2, though no DNA is available to test this call. This CDR3 is 14 amino acids long. CDR1 MGHRA and CDR2 YSYEKL come from the germline V gene. The CDR3 here is CASSQLAGTYEQYF.

Its frequency marks this clonotype as medium-sized. This sequence joins TRBV15 and TRBJ2-1. This CDR3 has 13 residues. Germline assignment: CDR1 LNHNV and CDR2 YYDKDF (reference sequence). This CDR3 reads CATSRGFYNEQFF.

The rearrangement uses TRBV6-5 and TRBJ2-6. This CDR3 has 14 amino acids. Germline V CDR1 and CDR2: MNHEY, SVGAGI. The CDR3 here is CASSQEPGANVLTF.

This clonotype is labeled medium-sized based on frequency. The genes are TRBV6-2 or TRBV6-3 and TRBJ1-1. The CDR3 length is 15 residues. Germline V gene data show CDR1 as MNHEY and CDR2 as SVGEGT. Here the CDR3 reads CASSYGPRGDTEAFF.

The rearrangement joins TRBV29-1 to TRBJ2-1; TCRdb's assignment of TRBD1 cannot be checked, as there is no DNA. CDR1 SQVTM and CDR2 ANQGSEA come from the germline V gene. The CDR3 runs 13 residues. This CDR3 is CSVEDGGHYEQFF.

In terms of frequency, this clonotype is medium-sized. The J gene is TRBJ2-3, the V gene TRBV27; TCRdb returns TRBD1, unconfirmable since there is no DNA. Germline-derived CDR1 and CDR2 are MNHEY and SMNVEV (reference sequence). This CDR3 comprises 14 residues. CDR3 residues: CASRGPLSTDTQYF.

This clonotype registers medium-sized by frequency. The genes are TRBV6-1 and TRBJ2-7; the D call from TCRdb, TRBD1, cannot be confirmed without DNA. From germline, CDR1 is MNHNS and CDR2 SASEGT. This CDR3 region has 15 residues. The CDR3 reads CASSEHGTGLAEQYF.

This clonotype is medium-sized by frequency. This chain joins TRBV29-1 and TRBJ1-1; the TRBD1 assignment by TCRdb is unverifiable without DNA. The CDR3 contains 12 residues. The germline CDR1 and CDR2 sequences are SQVTM and ANQGSEA. The CDR3 region is CSVVQGGTEAFF.

This chain uses TRBV5-4 with TRBJ2-3; TCRdb reports TRBD2, a call that lacks DNA to check it against. The CDR3 length is 15 residues. Germline V gene sequence: CDR1 SGHNT, CDR2 YYREEE (reference sequence). The CDR3 sequence: CASSSGLAVTDTQYF.

The CDR3 loop is CASSLTSVYEQYF. The V and J genes are TRBV7-2 and TRBJ2-7; TCRdb indicates TRBD2, and absent DNA this call remains unverified. The CDR3 has 13 residues. In germline, CDR1 is SGHTA, CDR2 FQGNSA.

This clonotype counts as medium-sized (0.01 to 0.1%) by frequency. This chain joins TRBV29-1 and TRBJ2-5; TCRdb proposes TRBD1, but this gene call is untestable without DNA. CDR1 SQVTM and CDR2 ANQGSEA come from the germline V gene. The CDR3 runs to 13 residues. The CDR3 sequence is CSGGKGVLETQYF.